A selection of T cell receptor beta chains follows, all from one sample in a study of blood T cell repertoires in COVID-19. The protocol was immunoSEQ multiplex PCR, while the TCRdb copy is restricted to in-frame clones and leaves out a portion. This table holds approximately 210,000 clones, roughly 77% found once. Sequencing input: PBMCs or T cells enriched from blood (not recorded which). The source is a woman aged 45-60 years with acute COVID-19. CDR3s include the opening cysteine and the closing phenylalanine or tryptophan. D genes are given only for firm matches. Clone size is shown for a subset of rows, as once, few, many or a class of expanded clone.

size,V,J,D,DNA,CDR3
NA,TRBV10-2,TRBJ1-5,NA,TGCGCCAGCAGTTCCGGGGAGATTTTTGTAAATCAGCCCCAGCATTTT,CASSSGEIFVNQPQHF
NA,TRBV27,TRBJ1-5,TRBD1,TGTGCCAGCAGTTTAGGGACAGGGGGCGCGGAGCAGCCCCAGCATTTT,CASSLGTGGAEQPQHF
NA,TRBV6-5,TRBJ1-2,TRBD1,TGTGCCAGCAGTCCCCGACAGGGGAACTATGGCTACACCTTC,CASSPRQGNYGYTF
once,TRBV19,TRBJ1-6,NA,TGTGCCAGTAACGGGGGGGCCTATAATTCACCCCTCCACTTT,CASNGGAYNSPLHF
NA,TRBV6-1,TRBJ1-5,NA,TGTGCCAGCAGTGAAACTATGTGGGAGGGCAATCAGCCCCAGCATTTT,CASSETMWEGNQPQHF
few,TRBV7-8,TRBJ2-1,TRBD1,TGTGCCAGCAGACTTAGAAGGGACAGGGGGTTCCATGAGCAGTTCTTC,CASRLRRDRGFHEQFF
few,TRBV18,TRBJ1-2,NA,TGTGCCAGCTCACCAGGACAGAACTATGGCTACACCTTC,CASSPGQNYGYTF
NA,TRBV3-1/TRBV3-2,TRBJ1-5,NA,TGTGCCAGCAGCCAGAGGGAGAATCAGCCCCAGCATTTT,CASSQRENQPQHF
NA,TRBV11-2,TRBJ1-2,NA,TGTGCCAGCAGCTTAGTCCGGGACTCTAACTATGGCTACACCTTC,CASSLVRDSNYGYTF
NA,TRBV30,TRBJ1-1,TRBD1,TGTGCCTCAACTTACCGGGACAGGGGACCCAACACTGAAGCTTTCTTT,CASTYRDRGPNTEAFF
NA,TRBV10-2,TRBJ1-3,NA,TGCGCCAGCAGTAGGGGTATTGGAAACACCATATATTTT,CASSRGIGNTIYF
NA,TRBV3-1/TRBV3-2,TRBJ1-2,NA,TGTGCCAGCAGCCATTCGGGTAATAACTATGGCTACACCTTC,CASSHSGNNYGYTF
NA,TRBV4-1,TRBJ1-1,NA,TGCGCCAGCAGCCAACCATCCGGCGGTCAGGGTGACACTGAAGCTTTCTTT,CASSQPSGGQGDTEAFF
NA,TRBV19,TRBJ2-3,NA,TGTGCCAGTAGACGGCGGGCGTCCACAGATACGCAGTATTTT,CASRRRASTDTQYF
NA,TRBV7-3,TRBJ2-2,NA,TGTGCCAGCAGCCTCCCGGGAACCGGGGAGCTGTTTTTT,CASSLPGTGELFF
NA,TRBV5-1,TRBJ1-1,TRBD1,TGCGCCAGCAGTCCCGGACAGGCCACTGAAGCTTTCTTT,CASSPGQATEAFF
few,TRBV2,TRBJ1-6,NA,TGTGCCAGCAGTTCTAAACAGGGTCGGAATTCACCCCTCCACTTT,CASSSKQGRNSPLHF
NA,TRBV4-2,TRBJ2-3,TRBD1,TGTGCCAGCAGACCGGGACAGGATGCAGATACGCAGTATTTT,CASRPGQDADTQYF
NA,TRBV5-1,TRBJ1-1,NA,TGCGCCAGCAGGAGGGTTATAGGCACTGAAGCTTTCTTT,CASRRVIGTEAFF
NA,TRBV7-2,TRBJ1-1,NA,TGTGCCAGCAGCCCGGGGGGTCGCGGGAACACTGAAGCTTTCTTT,CASSPGGRGNTEAFF
NA,TRBV9,TRBJ1-3,NA,TGTGCCAGCAGCGTAGGGACTTCCAGCTCTGGAAACACCATATATTTT,CASSVGTSSSGNTIYF
NA,TRBV4-1,TRBJ2-2,NA,TGCGCCAGCAGCCAGTACAGGACCGGGGAGCTGTTTTTT,CASSQYRTGELFF
NA,TRBV27,TRBJ2-1,NA,TGTGCCAGCAGTTCTACAGGGTGGGGGAATGAGCAGTTCTTC,CASSSTGWGNEQFF
NA,TRBV7-9,TRBJ1-4,TRBD1,TGTGCCAGCAATTCACCTTCGGGACAGGGTAATGAAAAACTGTTTTTT,CASNSPSGQGNEKLFF
NA,TRBV7-8,TRBJ2-3,NA,TGTGCCAGCAGCCCCCCCCCGGATACGCAGTATTTT,CASSPPPDTQYF
NA,TRBV7-6,TRBJ2-2,TRBD2,TGTGCCAGCAGCTTAGCCACGGAGAGGCTAGCGGGGGCCGGGGAGCTGTTTTTT,CASSLATERLAGAGELFF
few,TRBV24-1,TRBJ1-4,NA,TGTGCCACCAGTCCCGGCAGGGGTGGGACGGACTATGAAAAACTGTTTTTT,CATSPGRGGTDYEKLFF
NA,TRBV10-3,TRBJ2-3,TRBD2,TGTGCCATCAGTGATAGCGGGGGGGCTGTTGTCGCAGATACGCAGTATTTT,CAISDSGGAVVADTQYF
NA,TRBV30,TRBJ2-3,NA,TGTGCCTGGAGTGTACGGCAGCCGGGACAGCGGGTGGGGAATACGCAGTATTTT,CAWSVRQPGQRVGNTQYF
once,TRBV7-3,TRBJ2-2,NA,TGTGCCAGCAGCGGTCAGGGGGGCACCGGGGAGCTGTTTTTT,CASSGQGGTGELFF
NA,TRBV7-3,TRBJ2-6,NA,TGTGCCAGCAGCTTAATTCTCGTATCTGGGGCCAACGTCCTGACTTTC,CASSLILVSGANVLTF
NA,TRBV9,TRBJ1-3,NA,TGTGCCAGCAGCTCTGGGGGGGAAAACACCATATATTTT,CASSSGGENTIYF
once,TRBV3-1/TRBV3-2,TRBJ2-2,TRBD1,TGTGCCAGCAGCCGAATTCAGGGGGCCACCGGGGAGCTGTTTTTT,CASSRIQGATGELFF
NA,TRBV18,TRBJ2-5,TRBD2,TGTGCCAGCTCCCCGGGAGGAGCCGAAGAGACCCAGTACTTC,CASSPGGAEETQYF
once,TRBV5-4,TRBJ2-3,NA,TGTGCCATAACGGGATCCAACACAGATACGCAGTATTTT,CAITGSNTDTQYF
NA,TRBV5-4,TRBJ1-6,TRBD1,TGTGCCAGCAGCACCCGACAGGGAAGTTCACCCCTCCACTTT,CASSTRQGSSPLHF
few,TRBV7-2,TRBJ2-3,TRBD2,TGTGCCAGCAGCTTAGCGCCCCGGACTAGCGGGGACACAGATACGCAGTATTTT,CASSLAPRTSGDTDTQYF
NA,TRBV28,TRBJ1-2,NA,TGTGCCAGCAGTGGCCATGCCGTAGGCTACACCTTC,CASSGHAVGYTF
NA,TRBV6-6,TRBJ1-6,NA,TGTGCCAGCAGCCCCGAGGGACCCCTCCACTTT,CASSPEGPLHF